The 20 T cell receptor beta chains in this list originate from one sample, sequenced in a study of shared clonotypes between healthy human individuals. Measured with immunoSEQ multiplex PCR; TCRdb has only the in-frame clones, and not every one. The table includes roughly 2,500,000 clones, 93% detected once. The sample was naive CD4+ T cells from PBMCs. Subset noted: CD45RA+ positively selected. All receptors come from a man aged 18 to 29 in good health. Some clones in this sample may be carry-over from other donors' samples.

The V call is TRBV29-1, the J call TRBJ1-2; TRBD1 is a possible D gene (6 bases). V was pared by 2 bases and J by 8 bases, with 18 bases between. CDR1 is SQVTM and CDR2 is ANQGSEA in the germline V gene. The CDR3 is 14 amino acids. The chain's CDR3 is CSVEPFRGLRGYTF. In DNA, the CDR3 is TGCAGCGTTGAACCGTTCCGGGGGCTAAGGGGCTACACCTTC.

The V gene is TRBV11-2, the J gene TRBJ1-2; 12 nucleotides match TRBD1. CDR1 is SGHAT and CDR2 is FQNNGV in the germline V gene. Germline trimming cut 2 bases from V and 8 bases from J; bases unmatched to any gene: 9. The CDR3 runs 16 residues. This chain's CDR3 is CASSLRLGQGAIGYTF. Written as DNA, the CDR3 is TGTGCCAGCAGCTTACGGTTGGGACAGGGGGCGATCGGCTACACCTTC.

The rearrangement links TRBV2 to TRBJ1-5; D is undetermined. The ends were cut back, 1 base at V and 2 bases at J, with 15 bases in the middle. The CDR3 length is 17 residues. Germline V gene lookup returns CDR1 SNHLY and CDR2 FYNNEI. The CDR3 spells CASSEDGPALGNQPQHF. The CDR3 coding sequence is TGTGCCAGCAGTGAAGACGGTCCAGCCTTGGGCAATCAGCCCCAGCATTTT.

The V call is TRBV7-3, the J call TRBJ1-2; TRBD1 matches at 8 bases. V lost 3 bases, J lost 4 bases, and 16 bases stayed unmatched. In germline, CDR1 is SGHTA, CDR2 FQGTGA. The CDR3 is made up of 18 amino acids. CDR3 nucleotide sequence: TGTGCCAGCAGCTTGACTCCGATCGCTCCGGGACAGGTCTATGGCTACACCTTC. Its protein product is CASSLTPIAPGQVYGYTF.

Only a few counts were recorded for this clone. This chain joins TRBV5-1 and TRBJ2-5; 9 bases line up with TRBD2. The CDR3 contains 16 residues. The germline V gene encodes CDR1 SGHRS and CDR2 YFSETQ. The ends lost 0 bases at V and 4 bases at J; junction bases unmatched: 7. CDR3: CASSLGVAGEGETQYF. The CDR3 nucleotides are TGCGCCAGCAGCTTGGGGGTAGCGGGAGAGGGAGAGACCCAGTACTTC. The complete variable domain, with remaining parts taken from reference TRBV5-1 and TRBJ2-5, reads KAGVTQTPRYLIKTRGQQVTLSCSPISGHRSVSWYQQTPGQGLQFLFEYFSETQRNKGNFPGRFSGRQFSNSRSEMNVSTLELGDSALYLCASSLGVAGEGETQYFGPGTRLLVL.

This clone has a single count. CDR3 loop: CASRSSGDTQYF. CDR3 nucleotides: TGTGCCAGCAGGAGCTCCGGGGATACGCAGTATTTT. This chain connects TRBV28 to TRBJ2-3; D is ambiguous. CDR3 length equals 12 residues. Germline V gives CDR1 MDHEN, CDR2 SYDVKM. Deletions cut 6 bases from V and 6 bases from J, with 10 bases between.

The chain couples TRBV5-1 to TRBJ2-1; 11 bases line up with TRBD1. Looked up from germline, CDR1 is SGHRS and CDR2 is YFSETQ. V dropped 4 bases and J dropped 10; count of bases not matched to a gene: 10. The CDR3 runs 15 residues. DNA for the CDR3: TGCGCCAGCAGCCCGGACGGGACAGGGGGTTACGAGCAGTTCTTC. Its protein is CASSPDGTGGYEQFF.

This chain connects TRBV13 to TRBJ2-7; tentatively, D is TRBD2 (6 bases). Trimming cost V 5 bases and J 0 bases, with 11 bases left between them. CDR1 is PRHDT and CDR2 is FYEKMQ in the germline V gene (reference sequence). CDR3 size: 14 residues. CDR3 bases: TGTGCCAGCAGCATCTCGACTAGCTCCTACGAGCAGTACTTC. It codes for CASSISTSSYEQYF.

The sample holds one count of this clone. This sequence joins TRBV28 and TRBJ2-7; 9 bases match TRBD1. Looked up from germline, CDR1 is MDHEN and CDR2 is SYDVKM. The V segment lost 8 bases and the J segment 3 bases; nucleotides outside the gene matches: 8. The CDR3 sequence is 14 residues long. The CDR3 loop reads CASASGTGRYEQYF. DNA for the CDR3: TGTGCCAGCGCCTCGGGGACAGGGCGCTACGAGCAGTACTTC.

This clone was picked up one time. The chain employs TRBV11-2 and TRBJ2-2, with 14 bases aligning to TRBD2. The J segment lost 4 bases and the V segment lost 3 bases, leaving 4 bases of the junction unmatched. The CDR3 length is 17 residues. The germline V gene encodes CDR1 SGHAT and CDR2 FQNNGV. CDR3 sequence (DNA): TGTGCCAGCAGCTTCGGGACTAGCGGGAGCCGCACCGGGGAGCTGTTTTTT. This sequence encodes CASSFGTSGSRTGELFF.

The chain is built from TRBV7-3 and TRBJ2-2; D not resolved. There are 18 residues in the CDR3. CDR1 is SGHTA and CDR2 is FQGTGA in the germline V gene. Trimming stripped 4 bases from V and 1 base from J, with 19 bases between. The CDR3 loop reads CASSSRVVSTRNTGELFF. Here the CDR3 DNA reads TGTGCCAGCAGCTCCCGAGTCGTTTCTACCCGGAACACCGGGGAGCTGTTTTTT.

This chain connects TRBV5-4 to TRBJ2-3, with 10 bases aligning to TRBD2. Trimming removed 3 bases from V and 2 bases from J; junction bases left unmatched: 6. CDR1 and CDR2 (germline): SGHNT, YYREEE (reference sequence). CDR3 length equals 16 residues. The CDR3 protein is CASSSRTSGPTDTQYF. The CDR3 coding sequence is TGTGCCAGCAGCTCGAGGACTAGCGGCCCCACAGATACGCAGTATTTT.

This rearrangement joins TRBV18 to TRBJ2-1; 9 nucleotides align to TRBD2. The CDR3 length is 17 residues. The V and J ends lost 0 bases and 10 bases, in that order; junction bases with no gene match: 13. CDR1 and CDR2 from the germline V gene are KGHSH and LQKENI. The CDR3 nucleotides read TGTGCCAGCTCACCACCTGGTAGCGGGAGAGTCCTTGGCGAGCAGTTCTTC. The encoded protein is CASSPPGSGRVLGEQFF.

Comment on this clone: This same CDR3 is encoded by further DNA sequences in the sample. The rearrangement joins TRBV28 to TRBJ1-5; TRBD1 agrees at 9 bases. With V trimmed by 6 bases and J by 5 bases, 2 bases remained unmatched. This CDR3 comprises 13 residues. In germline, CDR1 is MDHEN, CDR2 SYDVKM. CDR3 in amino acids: CASRGQGDQPQHF. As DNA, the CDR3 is TGTGCCAGCAGGGGACAGGGAGATCAGCCCCAGCATTTT.

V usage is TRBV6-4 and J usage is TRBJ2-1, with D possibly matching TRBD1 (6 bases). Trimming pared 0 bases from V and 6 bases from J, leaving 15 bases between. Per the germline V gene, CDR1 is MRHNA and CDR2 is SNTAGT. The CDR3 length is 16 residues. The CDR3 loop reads CASSDSGALPGNEQFF. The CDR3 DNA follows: TGTGCCAGCAGTGACTCGGGGGCCTTACCAGGCAATGAGCAGTTCTTC.

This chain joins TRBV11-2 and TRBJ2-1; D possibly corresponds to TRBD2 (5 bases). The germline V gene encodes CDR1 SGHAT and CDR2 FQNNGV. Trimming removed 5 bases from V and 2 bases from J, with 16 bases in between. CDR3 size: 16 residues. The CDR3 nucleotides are TGTGCCAGCAGCGTTCGGGGAGTATCCACCTACAATGAGCAGTTCTTC. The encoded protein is CASSVRGVSTYNEQFF. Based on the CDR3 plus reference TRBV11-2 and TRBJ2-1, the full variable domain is EAGVAQSPRYKIIEKRQSVAFWCNPISGHATLYWYQQILGQGPKLLIQFQNNGVVDDSQLPKDRFSAERLKGVDSTLKIQPAKLEDSAVYLCASSVRGVSTYNEQFFGPGTRLTVL.

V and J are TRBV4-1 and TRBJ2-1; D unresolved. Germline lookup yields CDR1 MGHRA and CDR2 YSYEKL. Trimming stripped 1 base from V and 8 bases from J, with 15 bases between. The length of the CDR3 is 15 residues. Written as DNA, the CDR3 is TGCGCCAGCAGCCAAGGGCCTCTAGTACGCGATGAGCAGTTCTTC. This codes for CASSQGPLVRDEQFF.

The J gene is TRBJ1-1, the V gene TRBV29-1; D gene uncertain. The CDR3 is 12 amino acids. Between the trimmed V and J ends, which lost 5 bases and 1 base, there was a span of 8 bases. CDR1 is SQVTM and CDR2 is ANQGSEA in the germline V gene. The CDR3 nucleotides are TGCAGCGTTCAAACCAGGAACACTGAAGCTTTCTTT. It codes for CSVQTRNTEAFF. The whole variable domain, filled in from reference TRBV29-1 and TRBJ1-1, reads SAVISQKPSRDICQRGTSLTIQCQVDSQVTMMFWYRQQPGQSLTLIATANQGSEATYESGFVIDKFPISRPNLTFSTLTVSNMSPEDSSIYLCSVQTRNTEAFFGQGTRLTVV.

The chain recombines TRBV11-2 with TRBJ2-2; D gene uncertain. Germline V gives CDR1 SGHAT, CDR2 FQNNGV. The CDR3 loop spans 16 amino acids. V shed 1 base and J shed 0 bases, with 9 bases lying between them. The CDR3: CASSLVSNANTGELFF. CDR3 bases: TGTGCCAGCAGCTTAGTATCTAACGCGAACACCGGGGAGCTGTTTTTT.

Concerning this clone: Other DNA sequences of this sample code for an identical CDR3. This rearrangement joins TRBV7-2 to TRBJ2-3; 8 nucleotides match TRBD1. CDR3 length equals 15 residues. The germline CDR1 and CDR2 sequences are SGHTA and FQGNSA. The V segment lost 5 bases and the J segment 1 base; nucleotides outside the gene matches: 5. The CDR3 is CASSRDRGGTDTQYF. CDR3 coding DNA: TGTGCCAGCAGCCGCGACAGGGGTGGCACAGATACGCAGTATTTT.